This T cell receptor (beta chain) was identified during a study of blood T cell repertoires in COVID-19. Background on the study: The United States, Italy and Spain provided the acute and convalescent COVID-19 samples.

The CDR3 has 15 amino acids. Germline CDR1 and CDR2: MNHEY and SVGAGI. Trimming pared 7 bases from V and 2 bases from J, leaving 16 bases between. In the authors' workflow: Amplification of reference gene primers provided the estimated nucleated cell counts. Using immunoSEQ multiplex PCR, the repertoire was profiled, and TCRdb retains in-frame clones only, with some absent. V, J and clone size derive from that table, while D and trimming were established from the DNA sequence. The sample includes tens of thousands of clones, about 83% of them seen just once. Sequencing input: peripheral blood. V is TRBV6-5 and J is TRBJ2-3; TRBD1 might be the D (6 bases). This sequence was found in a woman older than 75 with acute or convalescent COVID-19. The CDR3 DNA follows: TGTGCCAGCAAACTGGGGGCCGGTTTCACAGATACGCAGTATTTT. It codes for CASKLGAGFTDTQYF.